One sample yielded the 18 T cell receptor beta chains listed below, sequenced in a study of siplizumab effects on memory and regulatory T cells. Profiled with immunoSEQ multiplex PCR; TCRdb holds only in-frame clones, not every one. The table has 80,000 to 130,000 clones, 80% to 95% seen once. The sequencing input was CD4+ T cells sorted from blood. The receptors come from a human donor in good health. Some clones in this sample may be carry-over from other donors' samples.

V and J are TRBV5-6 and TRBJ2-5, with unresolved D. In germline, CDR1 is SGHDT, CDR2 YYEEEE. The CDR3 consists of 14 residues. Trimming pared 6 bases from V and 5 bases from J, leaving 17 bases between. The CDR3 DNA sequence: TGTGCCAGCACTCCCGGGCTTCGTCTGGAGACCCAGTACTTC. As protein: CASTPGLRLETQYF.

The V gene is TRBV7-8, the J gene TRBJ2-7, with 16 bases that match TRBD2. The CDR3 totals 15 residues. Germline lookup yields CDR1 SGHVS and CDR2 FQNEAQ. V lost 8 bases to trimming and J lost 6 bases; unmatched junction nucleotides: 7. Written as DNA, the CDR3 is TGTGCCAGCGGGACTAGCGGGAGGGCCAGAGTCGAGCAGTACTTC. Its protein is CASGTSGRARVEQYF.

This CDR3 reads CARVPGQHSYSNQPQHF. CDR3 bases: TGTGCCAGGGTCCCGGGACAGCACAGCTATAGCAATCAGCCCCAGCATTTT. The chain joins TRBV27 to TRBJ1-5; 7 bases match TRBD1. This CDR3 region has 17 residues. Trimming at V came to 9 bases and at J to 0 bases, leaving 14 bases not matched to a gene. The germline V gene has CDR1 MNHEY and CDR2 SMNVEV (reference sequence).

CDR3: CASRYRGRRSYEQYF. The CDR3 DNA reads TGTGCCAGCAGGTACAGGGGGCGGAGGTCCTACGAGCAGTACTTC. J is TRBJ2-7 and V is TRBV2; TRBD1 aligns across 9 bases. The CDR3 runs 15 residues. V dropped 6 bases and J dropped 1; count of bases not matched to a gene: 7. From germline, CDR1 is SNHLY and CDR2 FYNNEI.

CDR3 nucleotide sequence: TGTGCCAGCAGCTTTCGGACTACGAGTGAGCAGTTCTTC. Translating it yields CASSFRTTSEQFF. This chain uses TRBV13 with TRBJ2-1; D may be TRBD2 (6 bases). Germline V gene data show CDR1 as PRHDT and CDR2 as FYEKMQ (reference sequence). The ends were cut back, 3 bases at V and 9 bases at J, with 12 bases in the middle. The CDR3 loop spans 13 amino acids.

This chain links TRBV11-2 with TRBJ2-2; 13 bases map to TRBD2. The CDR3 is 18 residues long. V shed 3 bases and J 4 bases; nucleotides not matched to a gene: 8. The V gene's germline CDR1 is SGHAT and CDR2 FQNNGV. CDR3 bases: TGTGCCAGCAGCTTTCTACGACTAGCGGGAGGTGTCACCGGGGAGCTGTTTTTT. Translated: CASSFLRLAGGVTGELFF.

This clone was counted once. This chain uses TRBV10-3 with TRBJ2-7; the match to TRBD1 covers 8 bases. The CDR3 contains 13 residues. V gave up 6 bases and J gave up 3 bases; unmatched junction bases: 4. Looked up from germline, CDR1 is ENHRY and CDR2 is SYGVKD. The CDR3 sequence is CAISATGVYEQYF. CDR3 coding DNA: TGTGCCATCAGCGCGACAGGGGTCTACGAGCAGTACTTC.

The chain recombines TRBV2 with TRBJ2-6; D gene unclear. This CDR3 has 13 residues. The germline gives CDR1 SNHLY, CDR2 FYNNEI. Between the trimmed V and J ends, which lost 7 bases and 2 bases, there was a span of 6 bases. The CDR3 nucleotides are TGTGCCAGCAAGGGTACTGGGGCCAACGTCCTGACTTTC. This translates into CASKGTGANVLTF. The variable domain in full, with the rest retrieved from reference TRBV2 and TRBJ2-6, is EPEVTQTPSHQVTQMGQEVILRCVPISNHLYFYWYRQILGQKVEFLVSFYNNEISEKSEIFDDQFSVERPDGSNFTLKIRSTKLEDSAMYFCASKGTGANVLTFGAGSRLTVL.

The V gene is TRBV6-1, the J gene TRBJ2-3, with TRBD1 matching 7 bases. The germline gives CDR1 MNHNS, CDR2 SASEGT. The CDR3 is 14 amino acids. J gave up 4 bases and V 7 bases, and 8 bases lay outside the gene matches. As DNA, the CDR3 is TGTGCCAGCATAAGCCGGCAGGGGGCAGATACGCAGTATTTT. It specifies CASISRQGADTQYF.

The rearrangement joins TRBV6-6 to TRBJ1-5; 7 bases map to TRBD1. CDR1 is MNHNY and CDR2 is SVGAGI in the germline V gene (reference sequence). V lost 6 bases, J lost 6 bases, and 5 bases stayed unmatched. The length of the CDR3 is 13 residues. The CDR3 region is CASSSQGSQPQHF. The DNA of the CDR3 is TGTGCCAGCAGCTCACAGGGGAGTCAGCCCCAGCATTTT.

The V call is TRBV7-9, the J call TRBJ2-3; D might be TRBD1 (6 bases). The CDR3 covers 15 residues. Germline CDR1 reads SEHNR; CDR2 reads FQNEAQ (reference sequence). Trimming stripped 0 bases from V and 2 bases from J, with 9 bases between. CDR3 DNA: TGTGCCAGCAGCTTAGCGGGGGCAGTCACAGATACGCAGTATTTT. Protein sequence: CASSLAGAVTDTQYF.

The CDR3 sequence: CAAGSGRSAFF. The DNA of the CDR3 is TGTGCCGCGGGGTCGGGACGCTCGGCTTTCTTT. The chain carries TRBV19 and TRBJ1-1, with D possibly TRBD1 on 5 matching bases. The CDR3 contains 11 residues. Between the trimmed V and J ends, which lost 11 bases and 11 bases, there was a span of 18 bases. Per germline, CDR1 LNHDA and CDR2 SQIVND (reference sequence).

The CDR3 sequence is CASSLWQEPGNEQFF. CDR3 nucleotide sequence: TGTGCCAGCAGTTTATGGCAGGAGCCGGGCAATGAGCAGTTCTTC. The gene calls are TRBV28 and TRBJ2-1; D not resolved. Trimming cost V 0 bases and J 6 bases, with 12 bases left between them. The CDR3 is made up of 15 amino acids. Per germline, CDR1 MDHEN and CDR2 SYDVKM. The entire variable domain, with the rest obtained from reference TRBV28 and TRBJ2-1, is as follows: DVKVTQSSRYLVKRTGEKVFLECVQDMDHENMFWYRQDPGLGLRLIYFSYDVKMKEKGDIPEGYSVSREKKERFSLILESASTNQTSMYLCASSLWQEPGNEQFFGPGTRLTVL.

The chain uses TRBV29-1 and TRBJ1-4; 8 nucleotides line up with TRBD1. Germline-derived CDR1 and CDR2 are SQVTM and ANQGSEA. The CDR3 extends over 12 amino acids. Trimming removed 5 bases from V and 8 bases from J; junction bases left unmatched: 4. The CDR3 sequence is CSVTRTGEKLFF. The CDR3 region has the DNA TGCAGCGTTACCCGGACAGGGGAAAAACTGTTTTTT.

The V and J genes are TRBV4-2 and TRBJ1-5; the match to TRBD1 covers 8 bases. CDR1 and CDR2 (germline): LGHNA, YNFKEQ. The CDR3 spans 15 residues. Losses at the gene ends were 5 bases for V and 0 bases for J; bases not matched to a gene: 3. The CDR3 sequence is CASSEQGDSNQPQHF. CDR3 DNA sequence: TGTGCCAGCAGCGAACAGGGGGATAGCAATCAGCCCCAGCATTTT.

V and J are TRBV19 and TRBJ2-2, with D perhaps given as TRBD1 or TRBD2 (5 bases each). Germline V gene lookup returns CDR1 LNHDA and CDR2 SQIVND (reference sequence). The CDR3 length is 14 residues. Trimming removed 4 bases at V and 7 bases at J, with 13 bases between. The CDR3 bases are TGTGCCAGTAGTAGTGTGGGGGTGGGCGGGGAGCTGTTTTTT. It is translated as CASSSVGVGGELFF.

V usage is TRBV15 and J usage is TRBJ2-7; D may be TRBD2 (6 bases). This CDR3 is 17 amino acids long. V was cut by 0 bases and J by 6 bases, with 21 bases left in between. Germline assignment: CDR1 LNHNV and CDR2 YYDKDF (reference sequence). In DNA, the CDR3 is TGTGCCACCAGCAGAGAGCCAGGGATAGCGGTTGTGGTCGAGCAGTACTTC. It yields the protein CATSREPGIAVVVEQYF.

The chain couples TRBV5-1 to TRBJ1-6; D gene ambiguous. Trimming removed 0 bases at V and 0 bases at J, with 10 bases between. This CDR3 contains 17 residues. Germline V gives CDR1 SGHRS, CDR2 YFSETQ. CDR3 sequence: CASSLEAVSSYNSPLHF. In DNA form, the CDR3 reads TGCGCCAGCAGCTTGGAGGCAGTCTCCTCCTATAATTCACCCCTCCACTTT. Drawing the rest from reference TRBV5-1 and TRBJ1-6, the complete variable domain is KAGVTQTPRYLIKTRGQQVTLSCSPISGHRSVSWYQQTPGQGLQFLFEYFSETQRNKGNFPGRFSGRQFSNSRSEMNVSTLELGDSALYLCASSLEAVSSYNSPLHFGNGTRLTVT.